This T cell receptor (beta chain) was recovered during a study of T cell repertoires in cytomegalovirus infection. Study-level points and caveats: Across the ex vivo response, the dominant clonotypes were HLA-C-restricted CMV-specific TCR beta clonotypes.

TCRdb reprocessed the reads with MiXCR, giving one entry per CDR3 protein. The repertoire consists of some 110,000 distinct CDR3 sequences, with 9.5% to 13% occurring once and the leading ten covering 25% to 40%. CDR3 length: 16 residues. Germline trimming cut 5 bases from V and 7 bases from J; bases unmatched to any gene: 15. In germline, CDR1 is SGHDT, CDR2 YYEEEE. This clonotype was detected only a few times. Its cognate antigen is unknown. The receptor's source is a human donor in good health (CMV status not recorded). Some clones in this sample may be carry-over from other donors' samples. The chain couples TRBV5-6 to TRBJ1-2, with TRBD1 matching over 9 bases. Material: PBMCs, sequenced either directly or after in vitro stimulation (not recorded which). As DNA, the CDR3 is TGTGCCAGCAGTTTTACCGGGACAGGGCCGTTTGCTGGCTACACCTTC. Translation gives CASSFTGTGPFAGYTF.